Following are 26 T cell receptor beta chains from one sample sequenced in a study of T cells expressing NK-cell markers. TCRdb reworked the 5' RACE reads into one entry per CDR3 protein, no DNA. The sample's table shows hundreds of thousands of distinct CDR3 sequences. Sequencing was carried out using blood T cells: a sorted CD56 or NKG2C T cell subset, CD4+ or CD8+ T cells, or bulk PBMC T cells (not recorded which). Source of these receptors: a man aged 18-30 years in good health.

This sequence joins TRBV6-5 and TRBJ2-3; TCRdb selects TRBD2, and the lack of DNA leaves this call unchecked. The CDR3 consists of 16 residues. CDR1 and CDR2 (germline): MNHEY, SVGAGI. The CDR3 sequence is CASSYGLAVSTDTQYF.

V is TRBV15 and J is TRBJ2-1; TCRdb's D call, TRBD1, is unchecked because there is no DNA. The CDR3 has 15 residues. Germline CDR1 LNHNV, CDR2 YYDKDF (reference sequence). CDR3 residues: CATSRDQGGNNEQFF. Drawing the rest from reference TRBV15 and TRBJ2-1, the complete variable domain is DAMVIQNPRYQVTQFGKPVTLSCSQTLNHNVMYWYQQKSSQAPKLLFHYYDKDFNNEADTPDNFQSRRPNTSFCFLDIRSPGLGDTAMYLCATSRDQGGNNEQFFGPGTRLTVL.

V is TRBV4-1 and J is TRBJ2-2. This CDR3 has 11 residues. Per the germline V gene, CDR1 is MGHRA and CDR2 is YSYEKL. This chain's CDR3 is CASSNIRELFF.

The chain joins TRBV5-4 to TRBJ2-1; TCRdb's D gene call, TRBD2, goes unchecked for lack of DNA. The CDR3 is 19 residues long. Germline V gene data show CDR1 as SGHNT and CDR2 as YYREEE (reference sequence). This CDR3 is CASSLLPSGRAPLYNEQFF. The full variable domain, completed using reference TRBV5-4 and TRBJ2-1, is ETGVTQSPTHLIKTRGQQVTLRCSSQSGHNTVSWYQQALGQGPQFIFQYYREEENGRGNFPPRFSGLQFPNYSSELNVNALELDDSALYLCASSLLPSGRAPLYNEQFFGPGTRLTVL.

V and J are TRBV9 and TRBJ2-3; without DNA, the TCRdb call of TRBD2 cannot be checked. Germline CDR1 and CDR2: SGDLS and YYNGEE. The CDR3 totals 15 residues. CDR3: CASSPSLWTTDTQYF.

This chain joins TRBV9 and TRBJ2-3. Germline V gene lookup returns CDR1 SGDLS and CDR2 YYNGEE. The CDR3 totals 15 residues. The CDR3 here is CASSVDGTPTDTQYF.

This chain links TRBV12-3 or TRBV12-4 with TRBJ2-5; TCRdb designates TRBD1, a call that cannot be tested without DNA. CDR3 length equals 14 residues. CDR3 residues: CASTLMGGLETQYF.

V and J are TRBV19 and TRBJ1-5; TCRdb gives TRBD1 as the D gene, but with no DNA this cannot be confirmed. Per the germline V gene, CDR1 is LNHDA and CDR2 is SQIVND (reference sequence). CDR3 length: 13 residues. The CDR3 is CASSGPPDQPQHF. The complete variable domain, with remaining parts taken from reference TRBV19 and TRBJ1-5, reads DGGITQSPKYLFRKEGQNVTLSCEQNLNHDAMYWYRQDPGQGLRLIYYSQIVNDFQKGDIAEGYSVSREKKESFPLTVTSAQKNPTAFYLCASSGPPDQPQHFGDGTRLSIL.

V is TRBV18 and J is TRBJ2-3; no DNA is available, so the TRBD1 call from TCRdb remains unchecked. Germline values: CDR1 KGHSH, CDR2 LQKENI. The CDR3 contains 16 residues. This CDR3 reads CASSPRQESFTDTQYF.

This rearrangement joins TRBV4-2 to TRBJ2-3; without DNA, the TCRdb call of TRBD2 cannot be checked. The V gene's germline CDR1 is LGHNA and CDR2 YNFKEQ. The CDR3 loop spans 17 amino acids. This CDR3 is CASSQDPLATSTDTQYF.

The chain uses TRBV10-3 and TRBJ2-7. There are 14 residues in the CDR3. CDR1 and CDR2 from the germline V gene are ENHRY and SYGVKD. The CDR3 spells CAISESTHSYEQYF.

The J gene is TRBJ2-1, the V gene TRBV29-1; as DNA is missing, the TRBD2 call by TCRdb cannot be tested. Germline loops: CDR1 SQVTM, CDR2 ANQGSEA. This CDR3 spans 14 amino acids. The CDR3 loop reads CSVALGAGGEMGFF.

The J gene is TRBJ2-2, the V gene TRBV25-1; absent DNA, TCRdb's TRBD1 call cannot be checked. The CDR3 runs 14 residues. Germline V gene sequence: CDR1 MGHDK, CDR2 SYGVNS. The CDR3 protein is CASSEPRAPGELFF.

The chain combines TRBV15 with TRBJ1-3. The CDR3 is made up of 16 amino acids. The germline gives CDR1 LNHNV, CDR2 YYDKDF (reference sequence). CDR3 amino acids: CATSRDSEGSGNTIYF.

The CDR3 spells CSVRSASGETQYF. V gene TRBV29-1 combines with J gene TRBJ2-5; TCRdb returns TRBD2, unconfirmable since there is no DNA. CDR1 and CDR2 (germline): SQVTM, ANQGSEA. This CDR3 is 13 amino acids long.

The chain has TRBV29-1 and TRBJ2-4; lacking DNA, the TRBD1 call made by TCRdb goes unchecked. This CDR3 has 17 amino acids. CDR1 SQVTM and CDR2 ANQGSEA come from the germline V gene. The CDR3 loop reads CSAGLDGTGVAKNIQYF.

The rearrangement links TRBV24-1 to TRBJ1-5. This CDR3 comprises 12 residues. CDR1 is KGHDR, CDR2 SFDVKD, per germline. The CDR3 here is CATSDSYQPQHF.

The V and J genes are TRBV15 and TRBJ1-6; TCRdb's D call of TRBD1 is untestable without DNA. This CDR3 contains 15 residues. Germline CDR1 LNHNV, CDR2 YYDKDF (reference sequence). This chain's CDR3 is CATSRRQGVGSPLHF.

This rearrangement joins TRBV2 to TRBJ2-3; the D gene TCRdb calls, TRBD2, cannot be checked with no DNA. Germline V gene lookup returns CDR1 SNHLY and CDR2 FYNNEI. The CDR3 has 15 residues. CDR3 protein: CASRDRTSGTDTQYF.

The chain combines TRBV18 with TRBJ1-5. From germline, CDR1 is KGHSH and CDR2 LQKENI. The CDR3 consists of 15 residues. CDR3 in amino acids: CASSPPSNKNQPQHF.

The V call is TRBV20-1, the J call TRBJ2-7; the TRBD2 assignment by TCRdb is unverifiable without DNA. CDR3 length: 14 amino acids. Germline CDR1 is DFQATT and CDR2 is SNEGSKA (reference sequence). CDR3 in amino acids: CSAPHLAGGYEQYF.

The chain uses TRBV15 and TRBJ2-2; TCRdb reports TRBD1, a call that lacks DNA to check it against. Germline V gene data show CDR1 as LNHNV and CDR2 as YYDKDF (reference sequence). The CDR3 consists of 15 residues. This chain's CDR3 is CATSRNDRGTGELFF.

The chain links TRBV20-1 to TRBJ2-1. The V gene's germline CDR1 is DFQATT and CDR2 SNEGSKA (reference sequence). The CDR3 spans 15 residues. CDR3 sequence: CSARYRHQSYNEQFF.

The chain uses TRBV5-1 and TRBJ2-2; the TRBD2 assignment by TCRdb is unverifiable without DNA. This CDR3 has 16 amino acids. The germline gives CDR1 SGHRS, CDR2 YFSETQ. CDR3 residues: CASSLGTKGNTGELFF.

The gene calls are TRBV6-1 and TRBJ2-3; TCRdb's assignment of TRBD2 cannot be checked, as there is no DNA. The CDR3 runs to 16 residues. CDR1 is MNHNS and CDR2 is SASEGT in the germline V gene. The CDR3 here is CASSEWEGGSTDTQYF.

The rearrangement uses TRBV18 and TRBJ2-1; TCRdb lists TRBD2, though no DNA is available to test this call. The CDR3 totals 18 residues. Germline-derived CDR1 and CDR2 are KGHSH and LQKENI. CDR3 loop: CASSPASGRVYRNNEQFF.